This T cell receptor (beta chain) was recovered during a study of molecular identifiers for immune sequencing clone quantification. Regarding the study as a whole: Spike-in Jurkat TCR RNA from a single cell reportedly registered among about 1 million naive cells.

From the PCR reads, TCRdb called clonotypes with MiXCR, one entry per CDR3 protein. The sample lists 15,000 to 20,000 distinct CDR3 sequences; about a fifth were seen once. This clonotype ranks as medium-sized (0.01 to 0.1%). The target antigen is unknown. CDR1 is SGDLS, CDR2 YYNGEE, per germline. CDR3 size: 16 residues. Trimming pared 0 bases from V and 0 bases from J, leaving 10 bases between. The receptor was isolated from a human donor in good health. Some libraries in this study had Jurkat cell RNA spiked in. The sequencing sample was made of naive CD8+ T cells from blood, with Jurkat cell RNA spiked in. Subset: FACS-sorted CD8+CD4-CCR7+CD45RA+ naive T cells. This chain joins TRBV9 and TRBJ2-4; D possibly corresponds to TRBD2 (5 bases). The CDR3 DNA is TGTGCCAGCAGCGTAGGTCTCGGGATAGCCAAAAACATTCAGTACTTC. The encoded protein is CASSVGLGIAKNIQYF.